This T cell receptor (beta chain) was found in a study of blood T cells in healthy people across ages. About the study: About one barcoded beta molecule per two T cells was the capture yield of template switching.

Notes on the study in general: No one knew whether donors had CMV, which possibly confounded expanded clonotype changes. It was held that the diversity estimates obtained from one million T cells were underestimates.

The germline gives CDR1 MNHEY, CDR2 SVGAGI. This CDR3 has 15 amino acids. V was cut by 6 bases and J by 7 bases, with 16 bases left in between. A remark on this clonotype: Its antigen is undetermined.

A sample-barcoded 5' primer and a J-beta primer mix were used in a second PCR of roughly 7 to 12 cycles. TCRdb called the 5' RACE reads again in MiXCR, with one record for every CDR3 protein. Of 1.5 million to 2 million distinct CDR3 sequences in the sample, 49% were seen once. Healthy individuals of Caucasian origin from Russia, aged about 6 to 95, served as donors. Sequenced: blood. The chain couples TRBV6-5 to TRBJ1-6; perhaps TRBD1 as D (5 bases). This TCR derives from a woman between 40 and 50 years old in good health. As DNA, the CDR3 is TGTGCCAGCAGCCAGTTTCAGGGACCAAATTCACCCCTCCACTTT. Amino acids: CASSQFQGPNSPLHF.